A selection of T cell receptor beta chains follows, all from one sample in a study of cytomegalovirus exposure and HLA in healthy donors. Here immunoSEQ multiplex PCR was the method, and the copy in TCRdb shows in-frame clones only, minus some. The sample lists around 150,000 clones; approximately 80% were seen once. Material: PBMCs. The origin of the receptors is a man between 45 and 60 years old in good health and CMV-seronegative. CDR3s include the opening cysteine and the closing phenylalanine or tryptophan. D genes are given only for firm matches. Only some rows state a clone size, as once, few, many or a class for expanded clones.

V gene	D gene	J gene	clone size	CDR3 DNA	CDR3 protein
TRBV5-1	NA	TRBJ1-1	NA	TGCGCCAGCAGCCACGTAAGGGGTGGAACTGAAGCTTTCTTT	CASSHVRGGTEAFF
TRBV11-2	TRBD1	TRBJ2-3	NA	TGTGCCAGCAGCCGGAACAGGGGCCCAGATACGCAGTATTTT	CASSRNRGPDTQYF
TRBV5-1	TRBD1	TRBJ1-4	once	TGCGCCAGCAGCCTCGGGACAGGGGTCGAAAAACTGTTTTTT	CASSLGTGVEKLFF
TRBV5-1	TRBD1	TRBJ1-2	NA	TGCGCCAGCAGCTTGGAGGGCAGGGGGGATACTGGCTACACCTTC	CASSLEGRGDTGYTF
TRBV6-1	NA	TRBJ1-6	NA	TGTGCCAGCAGTTCAGATTTTTATAATTCACCCCTCCACTTT	CASSSDFYNSPLHF
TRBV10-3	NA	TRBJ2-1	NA	TGTGCCATCAGTCCCGACAATGAGCAGTTCTTC	CAISPDNEQFF
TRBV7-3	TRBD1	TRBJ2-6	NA	TGTGCCAGCAGCTTGCGGGACAGGGGCTACTCTGGGGCCAACGTCCTGACTTTC	CASSLRDRGYSGANVLTF
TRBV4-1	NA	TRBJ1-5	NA	TGCGCCAGCAGCCCCGCTGCGGGCAGTTATAGCAATCAGCCCCAGCATTTT	CASSPAAGSYSNQPQHF
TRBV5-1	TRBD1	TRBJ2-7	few	TGCGCCAGCAGAAAAACCGGGACAGGGAACGAGCAGTACTTC	CASRKTGTGNEQYF
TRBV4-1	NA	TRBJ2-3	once	TGCGCCAGCAGCCAATTTAACGCAGAAGACAGCCGAGATACGCAGTATTTT	CASSQFNAEDSRDTQYF
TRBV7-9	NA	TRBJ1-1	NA	TGTGCCAGCAGCTTTTCTAGGGGGGGGTACACTGAAGCTTTCTTT	CASSFSRGGYTEAFF
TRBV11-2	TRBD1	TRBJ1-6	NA	TGTGCCAGCAGCCGTGACAGGGGTTTCTCTTCACCCCTCCACTTT	CASSRDRGFSSPLHF
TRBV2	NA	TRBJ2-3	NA	TGTGCCAGCAGTGATGGGCCAGATAATCACTATTTT	CASSDGPDNHYF
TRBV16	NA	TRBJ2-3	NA	TGTGCCAGCAGCCAACTCCAAGGGGCAGGGCCCACAGATACGCAGTATTTT	CASSQLQGAGPTDTQYF
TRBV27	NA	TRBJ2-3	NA	TGTGCCAGTACATCTCGGGACACAGATACGCAGTATTTT	CASTSRDTDTQYF
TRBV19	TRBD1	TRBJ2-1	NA	TGTGCCAGTAGTTCAAACCGGGACAGGGGGAGGGGGGAGCAGTTCTTC	CASSSNRDRGRGEQFF
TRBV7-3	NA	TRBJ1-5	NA	TGTGCCAGCAGCTTAAGAGGGATCGGGAGCAATCAGCCCCAGCATTTT	CASSLRGIGSNQPQHF
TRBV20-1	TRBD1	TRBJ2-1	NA	TGCAGTGCTTTACAGGGGAATGAGCAGTTCTTC	CSALQGNEQFF
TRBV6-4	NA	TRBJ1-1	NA	TGTGCCAGCAGGAGGGTGGCGTTGGCCACTGAAGCTTTCTTT	CASRRVALATEAFF
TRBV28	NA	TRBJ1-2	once	TGTGCCAGCAGTTTAACAGTTAACTATGGCTACACCTTC	CASSLTVNYGYTF
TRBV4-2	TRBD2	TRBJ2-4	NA	TGTGCCAGCAGCCAACCCTGGACTAGCGGAGCGCTAGCCAAAAACATTCAGTACTTC	CASSQPWTSGALAKNIQYF
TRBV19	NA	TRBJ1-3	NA	TGTGCCAGTGTGTCGGGGGGGGGAAACACCATATATTTT	CASVSGGGNTIYF
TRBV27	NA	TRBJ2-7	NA	TGTGCCAGCAGCCTTGACAGATGGCGAACCTACGAGCAGTACTTC	CASSLDRWRTYEQYF
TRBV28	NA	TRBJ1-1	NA	TGTGCCAGCAGTCCCCTATCGTCGAGGCATGAAGCTTTCTTT	CASSPLSSRHEAFF
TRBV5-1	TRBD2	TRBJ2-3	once	TGCGCCAGCAGCTTGGGACTAGCGGGGGGGCCACATTATTTT	CASSLGLAGGPHYF
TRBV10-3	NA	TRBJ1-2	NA	TGTGCCATCAGACCGGGACAAGCCAACTATGGCTACACCTTC	CAIRPGQANYGYTF
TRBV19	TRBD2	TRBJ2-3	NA	TGTGCCAGTAGTCAACTAGCGGGAGGGTACACAGATACGCAGTATTTT	CASSQLAGGYTDTQYF
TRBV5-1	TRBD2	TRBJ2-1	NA	TGCGCCAGCAGCCCCGGACTAGCGGGAGGACACAATGAGCAGTTCTTC	CASSPGLAGGHNEQFF
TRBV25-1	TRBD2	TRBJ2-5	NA	TGTGCCAGCAGTGAACGCAGCCCCGGGACTAGAGGGCAAGAGACCCAGTACTTC	CASSERSPGTRGQETQYF
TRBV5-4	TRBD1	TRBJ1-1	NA	TGTGCCAGCAGCTTGGGGACAGGGGCTAGAGCTTTCTTT	CASSLGTGARAFF
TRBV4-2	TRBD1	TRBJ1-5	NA	TGTGCCAGCAGCCAAGAAACAGGGGAGCCCCAGCATTTT	CASSQETGEPQHF
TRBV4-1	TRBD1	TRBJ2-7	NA	TGCGCCAGCAGCCAAGGACAGGGGGCGTACGAGCAGTACTTC	CASSQGQGAYEQYF
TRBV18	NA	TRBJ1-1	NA	TGTGCCAGCTCGACCACCTCTCAGGGGACGAACACTGAAGCTTTCTTT	CASSTTSQGTNTEAFF
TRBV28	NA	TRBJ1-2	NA	TGTGCCAGCAGTTTTGAGAACTCCATTGGCTACACCTTC	CASSFENSIGYTF
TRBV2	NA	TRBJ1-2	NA	TGTGCCAACCCTAGGAAGCAGGGCTATGGCTACACCTTC	CANPRKQGYGYTF
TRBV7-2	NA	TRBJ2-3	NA	TGTGCCAGCAGAGGCAGGGGGAGGCCAGATACGCAGTATTTT	CASRGRGRPDTQYF
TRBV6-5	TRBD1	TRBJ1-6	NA	TGTGCCAGCAGTTCCCGGGACAGGGTCTTTAATTCACCCCTCCACTTT	CASSSRDRVFNSPLHF
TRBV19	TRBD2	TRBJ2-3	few	TGTGCCAGTAGTCTAACTAGCGGGAGCACAGATACGCAGTATTTT	CASSLTSGSTDTQYF
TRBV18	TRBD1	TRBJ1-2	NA	TGTGCCAGCTCACATGGACAGGGGGCGATGAACTATGGCTACACCTTC	CASSHGQGAMNYGYTF
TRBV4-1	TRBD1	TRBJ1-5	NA	TGCGCCAGCAGCCAACCGGGACAGGGTTTGCAGCCCCAGCATTTT	CASSQPGQGLQPQHF
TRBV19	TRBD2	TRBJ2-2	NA	TGTGCCAGTAGTGCCCTCCTAACTAGCGGAGGGGCCGGGGAGCTGTTTTTT	CASSALLTSGGAGELFF
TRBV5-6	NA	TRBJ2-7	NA	TGTGCCAGCAGCTTTCCTCGGGCAGGGGCCACCTACGAGCAGTACTTC	CASSFPRAGATYEQYF
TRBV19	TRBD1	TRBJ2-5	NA	TGTGCCAGTAGTATGGGGACAGAAGAGACCCAGTACTTC	CASSMGTEETQYF
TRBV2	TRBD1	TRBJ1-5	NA	TGTGCCAGCATGCAGGGGGCCAATCAGCCCCAGCATTTT	CASMQGANQPQHF
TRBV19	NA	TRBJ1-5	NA	TGTGCCAGCTCTCCGTCCGATCAGCCCCAGCATTTT	CASSPSDQPQHF
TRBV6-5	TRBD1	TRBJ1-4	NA	TGTGCCAGCAGCCGACAGGGAGCAAAACTGTTTTTT	CASSRQGAKLFF
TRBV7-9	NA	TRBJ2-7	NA	TGTGCCAGCAGCTTAGTACGCCCGGGCTCCTACGAGCAGTACTTC	CASSLVRPGSYEQYF
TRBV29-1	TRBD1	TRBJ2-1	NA	TGCAGCGTTGAAGATCGGACAGGGGGTAGCAATGAGCAGTTCTTC	CSVEDRTGGSNEQFF
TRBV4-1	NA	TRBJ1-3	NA	TGCGCCAGCAGCCAACCGCTGAGGTCTGGAAACACCATATATTTT	CASSQPLRSGNTIYF
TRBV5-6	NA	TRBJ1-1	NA	TGTGCCAGCACCCGACAGGCTTTGAACACTGAAGCTTTCTTT	CASTRQALNTEAFF
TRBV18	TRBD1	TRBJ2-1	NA	TGTGCCAGCTCACCATTTCCCCGGGACAGGTACTACAATGAGCAGTTCTTC	CASSPFPRDRYYNEQFF
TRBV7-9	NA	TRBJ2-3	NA	TGTGCCAGCAGCTTCAGGGACACAGATACGCAGTATTTT	CASSFRDTDTQYF
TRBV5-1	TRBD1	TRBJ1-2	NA	TGCGCCAGCAGCTTGACAGGGGTCTCCTCGGGTGGCTACACCTTC	CASSLTGVSSGGYTF
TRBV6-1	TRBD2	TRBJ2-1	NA	TGTGCCAGCAGTGAAGTTCTCGGAGTAGCGGGGGTCTACAATGAGCAGTTCTTC	CASSEVLGVAGVYNEQFF
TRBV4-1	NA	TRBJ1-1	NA	TGCGCCAGCAGCCAAGCTGGGGGCCGTAACACTGAAGCTTTCTTT	CASSQAGGRNTEAFF